This record covers a single T cell receptor (beta chain). This table comes from immunoSEQ multiplex PCR, and its TCRdb copy is limited to in-frame clones, with some not included. The table includes around 100,000 clones, around nine tenths detected once. V dropped 2 bases and J dropped 2 bases, with 15 bases sitting between them. Germline CDR1 MDHEN, CDR2 SYDVKM. The CDR3 runs 16 residues. The data originate from a study of T cell changes during pregnancy in multiple sclerosis. This clonotype originated in a female donor in good health, enrolled as a control in a pregnancy study. The chain links TRBV28 to TRBJ1-2; D may be TRBD1 (6 bases). The sequencing here drew on peripheral blood, taken in the second trimester of pregnancy. DNA for the CDR3: TGTGCCAGCAGTTTACCAAAAGGGGGGGAAAACTATGGCTACACCTTC. It encodes CASSLPKGGENYGYTF.